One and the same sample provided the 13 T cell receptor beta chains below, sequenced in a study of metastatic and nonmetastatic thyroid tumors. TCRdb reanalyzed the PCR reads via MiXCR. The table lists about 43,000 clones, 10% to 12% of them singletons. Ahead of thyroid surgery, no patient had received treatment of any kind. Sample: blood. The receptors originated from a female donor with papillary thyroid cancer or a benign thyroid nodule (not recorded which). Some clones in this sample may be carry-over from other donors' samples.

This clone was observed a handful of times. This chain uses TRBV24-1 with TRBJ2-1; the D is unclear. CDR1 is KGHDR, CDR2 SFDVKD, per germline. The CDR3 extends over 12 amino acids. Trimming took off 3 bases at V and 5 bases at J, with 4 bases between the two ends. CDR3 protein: CATSDLHNEQFF. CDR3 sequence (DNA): TGTGCCACCAGTGATCTACACAATGAGCAGTTCTTC.

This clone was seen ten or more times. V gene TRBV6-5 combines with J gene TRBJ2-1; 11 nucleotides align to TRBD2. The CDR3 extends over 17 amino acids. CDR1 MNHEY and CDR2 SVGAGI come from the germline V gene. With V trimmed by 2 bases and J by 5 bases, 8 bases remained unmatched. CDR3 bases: TGTGCCAGCAGTTACGGGGGACTAGCGGAAATAAACAATGAGCAGTTCTTC. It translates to CASSYGGLAEINNEQFF.

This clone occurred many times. CDR3 in DNA: TGTGCCGGCCTACACAATGAGCAGTTCTTC. It yields the protein CAGLHNEQFF. The rearrangement joins TRBV6-1 to TRBJ2-1, with D hard to call. Trimming removed 11 bases at V and 5 bases at J, with 7 bases between. Germline V gives CDR1 MNHNS, CDR2 SASEGT. The CDR3 covers 10 residues.

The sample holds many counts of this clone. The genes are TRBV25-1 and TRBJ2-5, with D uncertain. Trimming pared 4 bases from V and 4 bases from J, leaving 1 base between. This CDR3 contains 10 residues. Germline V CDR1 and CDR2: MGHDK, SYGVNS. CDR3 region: CASSGETQYF. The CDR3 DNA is TGTGCCAGCAGTGGAGAGACCCAGTACTTC.

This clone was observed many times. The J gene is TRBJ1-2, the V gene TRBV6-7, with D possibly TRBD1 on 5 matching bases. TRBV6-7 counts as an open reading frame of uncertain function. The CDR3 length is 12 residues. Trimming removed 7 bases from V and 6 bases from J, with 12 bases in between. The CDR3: CASNPPGHGYTF. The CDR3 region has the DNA TGTGCCAGCAACCCACCGGGACATGGCTACACCTTC.

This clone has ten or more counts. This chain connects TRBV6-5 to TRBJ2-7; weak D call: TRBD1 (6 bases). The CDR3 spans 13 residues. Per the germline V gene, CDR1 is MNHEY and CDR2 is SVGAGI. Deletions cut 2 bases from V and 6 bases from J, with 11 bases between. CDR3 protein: CASSYARGSEQYF. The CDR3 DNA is TGTGCCAGCAGTTACGCAAGGGGGAGCGAGCAGTACTTC.

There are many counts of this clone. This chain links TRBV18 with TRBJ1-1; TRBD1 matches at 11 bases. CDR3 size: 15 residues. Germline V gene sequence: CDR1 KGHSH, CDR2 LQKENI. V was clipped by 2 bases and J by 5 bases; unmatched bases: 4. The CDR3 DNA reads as TGTGCCAGCTCACCAAGGACAGGGGGCTGGACTGAAGCTTTCTTT. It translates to CASSPRTGGWTEAFF.

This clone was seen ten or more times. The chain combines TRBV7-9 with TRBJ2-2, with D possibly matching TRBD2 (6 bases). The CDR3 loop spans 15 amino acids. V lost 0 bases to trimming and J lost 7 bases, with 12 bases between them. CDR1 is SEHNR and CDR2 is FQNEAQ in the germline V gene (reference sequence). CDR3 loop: CASSLARRELGELFF. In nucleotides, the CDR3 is TGTGCCAGCAGCTTAGCGCGGAGGGAACTCGGGGAGCTGTTTTTT. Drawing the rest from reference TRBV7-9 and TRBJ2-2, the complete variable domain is DTGVSQNPRHKITKRGQNVTFRCDPISEHNRLYWYRQTLGQGPEFLTYFQNEAQLEKSRLLSDRFSAERPKGSFSTLEIQRTEQGDSAMYLCASSLARRELGELFFGEGSRLTVL.

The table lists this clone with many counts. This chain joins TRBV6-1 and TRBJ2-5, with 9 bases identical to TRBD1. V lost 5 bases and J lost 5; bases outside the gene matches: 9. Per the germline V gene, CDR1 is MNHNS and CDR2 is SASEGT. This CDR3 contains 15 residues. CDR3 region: CASSPGTGYGETQYF. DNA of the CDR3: TGTGCCAGCAGTCCCGGGACAGGGTACGGGGAGACCCAGTACTTC.

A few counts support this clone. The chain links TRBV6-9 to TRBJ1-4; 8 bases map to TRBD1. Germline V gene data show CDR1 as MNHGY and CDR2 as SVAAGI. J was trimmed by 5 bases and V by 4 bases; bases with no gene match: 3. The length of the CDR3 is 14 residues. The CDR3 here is CASSFGQGNEKLFF. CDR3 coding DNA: TGTGCCAGCAGTTTTGGACAGGGCAATGAAAAACTGTTTTTT.

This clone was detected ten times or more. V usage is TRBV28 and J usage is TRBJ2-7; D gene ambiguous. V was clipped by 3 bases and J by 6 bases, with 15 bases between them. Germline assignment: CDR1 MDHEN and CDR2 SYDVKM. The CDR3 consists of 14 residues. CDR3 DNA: TGTGCCAGCAGTTTGGGAAAGATTTGGTCCGAGCAGTACTTC. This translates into CASSLGKIWSEQYF.

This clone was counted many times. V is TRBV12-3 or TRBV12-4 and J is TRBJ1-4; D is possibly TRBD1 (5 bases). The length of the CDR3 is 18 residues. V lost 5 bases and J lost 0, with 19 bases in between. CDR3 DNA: TGTGCCAGCAGTCCTTCGGCCCGACAGTTTGCAACTAATGAAAAACTGTTTTTT. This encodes CASSPSARQFATNEKLFF.

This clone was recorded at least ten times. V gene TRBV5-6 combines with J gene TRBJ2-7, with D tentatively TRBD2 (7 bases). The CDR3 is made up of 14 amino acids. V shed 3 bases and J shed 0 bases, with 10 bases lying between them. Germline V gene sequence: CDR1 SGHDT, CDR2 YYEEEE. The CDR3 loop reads CASSWGGDSYEQYF. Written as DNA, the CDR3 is TGTGCCAGCAGCTGGGGGGGCGACTCCTACGAGCAGTACTTC. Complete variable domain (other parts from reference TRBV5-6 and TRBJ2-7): DAGVTQSPTHLIKTRGQQVTLRCSPKSGHDTVSWYQQALGQGPQFIFQYYEEEERQRGNFPDRFSGHQFPNYSSELNVNALLLGDSALYLCASSWGGDSYEQYFGPGTRLTVT.